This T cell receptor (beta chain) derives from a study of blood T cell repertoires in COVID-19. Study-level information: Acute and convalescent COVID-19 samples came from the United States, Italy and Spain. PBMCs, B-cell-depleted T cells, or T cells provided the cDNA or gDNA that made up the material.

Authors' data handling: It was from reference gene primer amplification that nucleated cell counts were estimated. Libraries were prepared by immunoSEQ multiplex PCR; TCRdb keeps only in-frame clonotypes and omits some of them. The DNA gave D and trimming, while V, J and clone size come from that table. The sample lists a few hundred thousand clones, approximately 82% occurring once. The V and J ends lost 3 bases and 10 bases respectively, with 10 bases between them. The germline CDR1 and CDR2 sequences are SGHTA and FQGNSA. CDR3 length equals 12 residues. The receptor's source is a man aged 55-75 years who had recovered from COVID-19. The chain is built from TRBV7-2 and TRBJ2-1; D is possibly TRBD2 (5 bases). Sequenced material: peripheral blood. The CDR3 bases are TGTGCCAGCAGCTTCGCGCGAGGGGAGCAGTTCTTC. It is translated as CASSFARGEQFF.